This record concerns one TCR beta chain sequence. This sample was taken from a study of T cells expressing NK-cell markers. This CDR3 region has 16 residues. Germline V gene data show CDR1 as SEHNR and CDR2 as FQNEAQ (reference sequence). TCRdb reprocessed the 5' RACE reads and keeps a single row for each CDR3 protein, giving no DNA. Its listing shows roughly 180,000 distinct CDR3 sequences. The source material was blood T cells: a sorted CD56 or NKG2C T cell subset, CD4+ or CD8+ T cells, or bulk PBMC T cells (not recorded which). The rearrangement uses TRBV7-9 and TRBJ2-3; TCRdb proposes TRBD1, but this gene call is untestable without DNA. The clonotype originates from a man aged 18-69 years in good health. The CDR3 sequence: CASSLGVAGGRDTQYF.